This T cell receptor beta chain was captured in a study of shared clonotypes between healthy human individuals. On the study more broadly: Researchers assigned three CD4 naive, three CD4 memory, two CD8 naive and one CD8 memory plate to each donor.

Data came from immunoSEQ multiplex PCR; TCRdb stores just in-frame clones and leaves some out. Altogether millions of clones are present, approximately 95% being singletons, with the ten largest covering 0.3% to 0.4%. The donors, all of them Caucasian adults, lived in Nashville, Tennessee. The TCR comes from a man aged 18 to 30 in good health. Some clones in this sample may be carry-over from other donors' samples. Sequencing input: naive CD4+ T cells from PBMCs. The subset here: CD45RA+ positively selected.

CDR3 bases: TGTGCCAGCAGCACTTATCCCACCGGGGAGCTGTTTTTT. It specifies CASSTYPTGELFF. J is TRBJ2-2 and V is TRBV11-3, with no clear D. The V end lost 5 bases, the J end lost 4 bases, and 8 bases lay between the germline ends. Germline V gives CDR1 SGHNT, CDR2 YENEEA. CDR3 size: 13 residues.